This T cell receptor (beta chain) was documented in a study of response to subunit inactivated influenza vaccine (dated by TCRdb to the late 2010s). Regarding the research as a whole: The study used deep quantitative T cell receptor repertoire profiling to track responses to a trivalent subunit inactivated influenza vaccine.

Study-wide conclusions, independent of this receptor: It was suggested by the authors that each seasonal influenza vaccination may recruit only a limited number of new T cells.

From its cysteine to its phenylalanine, the CDR3 spans 14 amino acids. The retained sequence is limited to the CDR3, 42 bases, with the frame set at the first base. V drops 2 bases and J drops 4 bases, leaving 8 bases in between. There are many counts of this clonotype. The antigen it binds to is not known. No base quality values were provided; no much bigger clone lies one nucleotide off. Receptor amplification or capture employed RT-PCR. This sample was sequenced with an Illumina HiSeq 2500. TCRdb itself trimmed the public reads at Q25 with fastp, ran MiXCR and retained productive beta chains. Entries that share a CDR3 protein sequence are merged under the most common genes and DNA. Across this sample there are around 200,000 distinct CDR3 sequences, with around 15% seen only once. The leading ten clones occupy about a quarter of the sample.

The chain is encoded by TRBV12-3 or TRBV12-4 joined to TRBJ1-4; no D segment can be confidently identified. This clonotype originated in a man between 45 and 60 years old who received an inactivated influenza vaccine. Donor details come from another sample of the same person, matched by shared clones. The sequences come from CD8+ T cells sorted from PBMCs, collected less than 6 days after vaccination. The CDR3 region reads CASSLWADNEKLFF. In nucleotide form, the sequence is TGTGCCAGCAGTTTATGGGCAGATAATGAAAAACTGTTTTTT.